A selection of T cell receptor beta chains follows, all from one sample in a study of radiation and T cells in renal cell carcinoma. The repertoire was sequenced with immunoSEQ multiplex PCR; TCRdb's copy has only in-frame clones and lacks some. This sample yields under 100,000 clones, of which about 82% are seen a single time; roughly 10% belongs to the top ten. Sequenced here: blood, sampled from a patient whose treatment included radiotherapy and nephrectomy. Receptor source: a man over 45 with renal cell carcinoma. CDR3s include the opening cysteine and the closing phenylalanine or tryptophan. The D gene is left open where the match is weak. Size is omitted from some rows. Given values are once, few, many or a class for expanded clones.

CDR3 protein,CDR3 DNA,clone size,J gene,V gene,D gene
CASSWSGDTQYF,TGTGCCAGCAGTTGGAGTGGGGATACGCAGTATTTT,NA,TRBJ2-3,TRBV27,NA
CASSDRGDSPLHF,TGTGCCAGCAGTGATAGGGGGGATTCACCCCTCCACTTT,many,TRBJ1-6,TRBV25-1,NA
CAVGGTESSPLHF,TGTGCCGTAGGGGGCACCGAAAGTTCACCCCTCCACTTT,NA,TRBJ1-6,TRBV30,TRBD1
CASSESGSLAGELFF,TGCGCCAGCAGTGAGTCGGGGAGCTTGGCCGGGGAGCTGTTTTTT,few,TRBJ2-2,TRBV10-1,NA
CASTTGEGLSNQPQHF,TGTGCCAGTACCACAGGGGAGGGGCTGAGCAATCAGCCCCAGCATTTT,NA,TRBJ1-5,TRBV19,TRBD1
CASSLLPGRNYGYTF,TGTGCCAGCAGCCTCCTCCCCGGTAGAAACTATGGCTACACCTTC,NA,TRBJ1-2,TRBV5-4,NA
CASSPGQGSYTEAFF,TGTGCCAGCAGCCCGGGACAGGGAAGCTACACTGAAGCTTTCTTT,NA,TRBJ1-1,TRBV5-4,TRBD1
CASSPPGVYEQFF,TGTGCCAGCAGTCCCCCTGGGGTATATGAGCAGTTCTTC,NA,TRBJ2-1,TRBV6-5,NA
CSGTAPQETQYF,TGCAGCGGAACAGCGCCTCAAGAGACCCAGTACTTC,NA,TRBJ2-5,TRBV29-1,NA
CASSRDPSFNEQFF,TGTGCCAGCAGTAGGGACCCGTCCTTCAATGAGCAGTTCTTC,NA,TRBJ2-1,TRBV27,NA
CAISRDRGQGETQYF,TGTGCCATCAGTCGGGACAGGGGGCAAGGAGAGACCCAGTACTTC,NA,TRBJ2-5,TRBV10-3,TRBD1
CASNSGTGTDTQYF,TGCGCCAGCAATTCCGGGACAGGGACAGATACGCAGTATTTT,NA,TRBJ2-3,TRBV10-1,TRBD1
CASSGGGRDRAGSYEQYF,TGTGCCAGCAGTGGTGGGGGAAGGGACAGGGCGGGCTCCTACGAGCAGTACTTC,once,TRBJ2-7,TRBV2,TRBD1
CASSPPGLYEQYF,TGTGCCAGCAGTCCACCGGGACTGTACGAGCAGTACTTC,NA,TRBJ2-7,TRBV28,NA
CASSPDSLGEQYF,TGTGCCAGCTCACCAGACAGTCTCGGCGAGCAGTACTTC,NA,TRBJ2-7,TRBV18,NA